A selection of T cell receptor beta chains follows, all from one sample in a study of human T cells and chemical hapten exposure. One entry per CDR3 protein results from TCRdb running MiXCR on the RACE reads. The sample records roughly 70,000 distinct CDR3 sequences, 9.8% being singletons. The sample was whole blood, taken in connection with sensitization to the hapten diphenylcyclopropenone (DPC). The receptors originated from a woman in her thirties or forties with alopecia areata. Some clones in this sample may be carry-over from other donors' samples. The CDR3 runs from the conserved cysteine through the conserved F or W. A D gene is named only where the DNA matches it firmly. Clone size is given for some rows only: seen once, a few or many times, or a class if the clone is expanded.

D: TRBD2; V: TRBV6-5; J: TRBJ2-3; size: many; CDR3: CASRRTSGGATDTQYF; DNA: TGTGCCAGCAGAAGAACTAGCGGGGGGGCCACAGATACGCAGTATTTT
D: NA; V: TRBV7-9; J: TRBJ1-2; size: NA; CDR3: CASSPDTNYGYTF; DNA: TGTGCCAGCAGCCCTGATACTAACTATGGCTACACCTTC
D: NA; V: TRBV28; J: TRBJ1-1; size: NA; CDR3: CASTYPLQGTEAFF; DNA: TGTGCCAGCACCTACCCGCTACAAGGGACTGAAGCTTTCTTT
D: NA; V: TRBV4-1; J: TRBJ1-2; size: many; CDR3: CASSQGTAGLDGYTF; DNA: TGCGCCAGCAGCCAAGGTACGGCGGGGCTCGATGGCTACACCTTC
D: NA; V: TRBV7-8; J: TRBJ2-2; size: many; CDR3: CASSSTRNTGELFF; DNA: TGTGCCAGCAGCTCCACCAGGAACACCGGGGAGCTGTTTTTT
D: TRBD1; V: TRBV5-1; J: TRBJ1-5; size: many; CDR3: CASRPGTGNQPQHF; DNA: TGCGCCAGCAGGCCCGGGACAGGGAATCAGCCCCAGCATTTT
D: NA; V: TRBV6-1; J: TRBJ1-1; size: few; CDR3: CASSEKGGGAFF; DNA: TGTGCCAGCAGTGAAAAAGGGGGGGGAGCTTTCTTT
D: NA; V: TRBV7-8; J: TRBJ2-2; size: few; CDR3: CASNDRTAWSSAGELFF; DNA: TGTGCCAGCAACGATAGGACAGCGTGGTCTTCGGCCGGGGAGCTGTTTTTT
D: NA; V: TRBV6-2/TRBV6-3; J: TRBJ1-5; size: few; CDR3: CASSYTAYSNQPQHF; DNA: TGTGCCAGCAGTTACACGGCCTATAGCAATCAGCCCCAGCATTTT
D: NA; V: TRBV11-2; J: TRBJ2-7; size: few; CDR3: CASSLERGPSYEQYF; DNA: TGTGCCAGCAGCTTAGAGCGGGGACCCTCCTACGAGCAGTACTTC
D: TRBD1; V: TRBV2; J: TRBJ1-5; size: many; CDR3: CASILNPGQGFGSNQPQHF; DNA: TGTGCCAGCATTCTTAACCCGGGACAGGGGTTCGGGAGCAATCAGCCCCAGCATTTT
D: TRBD2; V: TRBV5-4; J: TRBJ2-5; size: many; CDR3: CASRVAGGPETQYF; DNA: TGTGCCAGCAGAGTAGCGGGGGGGCCGGAGACCCAGTACTTC
D: NA; V: TRBV7-2; J: TRBJ2-2; size: NA; CDR3: CASSLPQENTGELFF; DNA: TGTGCCAGCAGCTTACCGCAGGAGAACACCGGGGAGCTGTTTTTT
D: TRBD2; V: TRBV6-5; J: TRBJ2-2; size: many; CDR3: CASSYSILPGGDTGELFF; DNA: TGTGCCAGCAGTTACTCGATCCTCCCGGGAGGAGACACCGGGGAGCTGTTTTTT
D: TRBD2; V: TRBV7-2; J: TRBJ2-3; size: few; CDR3: CASSLGLAGDTQYF; DNA: TGTGCCAGCAGCTTGGGACTAGCGGGAGATACGCAGTATTTT
D: NA; V: TRBV7-2; J: TRBJ2-7; size: many; CDR3: CASSLMVAGLTSNYEQYF; DNA: TGTGCCAGCAGCTTAATGGTCGCGGGTTTAACGTCGAACTACGAGCAGTACTTC
D: TRBD1; V: TRBV6-6; J: TRBJ2-7; size: NA; CDR3: CASSPGQGFSYEQYF; DNA: TGTGCCAGCAGTCCCGGACAGGGGTTCTCCTACGAGCAGTACTTC
D: NA; V: TRBV13; J: TRBJ1-1; size: many; CDR3: CASSLAANTEAFF; DNA: TGTGCCAGCAGCTTAGCAGCGAACACTGAAGCTTTCTTT
D: NA; V: TRBV29-1; J: TRBJ2-3; size: few; CDR3: CSVRERGTDTQYF; DNA: TGCAGCGTTCGGGAGCGGGGCACAGATACGCAGTATTTT
D: NA; V: TRBV12-5; J: TRBJ1-2; size: many; CDR3: CASGPLQEGSWHGYTF; DNA: TGTGCTAGTGGTCCTCTCCAGGAGGGAAGTTGGCATGGCTACACCTTC
D: NA; V: TRBV29-1; J: TRBJ2-7; size: NA; CDR3: CSVGSSFYEQYF; DNA: TGCAGCGTTGGGAGTAGCTTCTACGAGCAGTACTTC
D: NA; V: TRBV20-1; J: TRBJ1-2; size: many; CDR3: CSAIPLGEWRGYTF; DNA: TGCAGTGCTATACCGCTGGGGGAATGGCGGGGCTACACCTTC
D: NA; V: TRBV28; J: TRBJ2-5; size: few; CDR3: CASSSPGDRQETQYF; DNA: TGTGCCAGCAGTTCACCGGGGGACAGACAAGAGACCCAGTACTTC
D: NA; V: TRBV7-6; J: TRBJ2-1; size: many; CDR3: CASSTGHPPGDEQFF; DNA: TGTGCCAGCAGCACGGGACACCCTCCTGGGGATGAGCAGTTCTTC
D: TRBD2; V: TRBV2; J: TRBJ2-3; size: many; CDR3: CASRLAGGPDTQYF; DNA: TGTGCCAGCAGACTAGCGGGGGGGCCAGATACGCAGTATTTT
D: TRBD1; V: TRBV7-9; J: TRBJ2-7; size: many; CDR3: CASSPGQSFDEQYF; DNA: TGTGCCAGCAGCCCGGGACAGAGTTTTGACGAGCAGTACTTC
D: NA; V: TRBV11-2; J: TRBJ2-5; size: many; CDR3: CASSLAGRQETQYF; DNA: TGTGCCAGCAGCTTAGCTGGTCGCCAAGAGACCCAGTACTTC
D: NA; V: TRBV6-2/TRBV6-3; J: TRBJ1-1; size: few; CDR3: CASSYLLTENTEAFF; DNA: TGTGCCAGCAGTTACCTGTTGACCGAGAACACTGAAGCTTTCTTT